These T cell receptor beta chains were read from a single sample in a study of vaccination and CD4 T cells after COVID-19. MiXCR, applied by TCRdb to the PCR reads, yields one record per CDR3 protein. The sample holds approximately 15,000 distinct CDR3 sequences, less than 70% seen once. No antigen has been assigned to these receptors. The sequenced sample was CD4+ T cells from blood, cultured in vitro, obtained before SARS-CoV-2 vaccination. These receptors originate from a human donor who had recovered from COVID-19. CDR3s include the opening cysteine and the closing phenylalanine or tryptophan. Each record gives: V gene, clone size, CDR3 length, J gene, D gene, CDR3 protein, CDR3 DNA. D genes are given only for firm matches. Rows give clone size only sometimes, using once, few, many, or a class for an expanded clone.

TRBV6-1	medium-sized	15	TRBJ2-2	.	CASTQDPLNTGELFF	TGTGCCAGTACACAGGACCCCCTAAACACCGGGGAGCTGTTTTTT
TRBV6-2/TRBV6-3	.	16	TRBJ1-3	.	CATAPPRESSGNTIYF	TGTGCCACAGCCCCACCCCGGGAGAGTTCCGGAAACACCATATATTTT
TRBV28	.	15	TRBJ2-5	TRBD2	CASSSNSGSWETQYF	TGTGCCAGCAGTTCCAATAGCGGGAGTTGGGAGACCCAGTACTTC
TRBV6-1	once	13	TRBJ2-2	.	CASRDLNTGELFF	TGTGCCAGCAGGGACTTGAACACCGGGGAGCTGTTTTTT
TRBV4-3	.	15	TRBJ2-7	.	CASSKYRDTSYEQYF	TGCGCCAGCAGCAAATACCGGGACACCTCCTACGAGCAGTACTTC
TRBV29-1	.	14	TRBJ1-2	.	CSVKRGGSHYGYTF	TGCAGCGTAAAAAGAGGGGGTTCACACTATGGCTACACCTTC
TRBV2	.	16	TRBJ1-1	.	CASRSTVSSFDTEAFF	TGTGCCAGCAGAAGCACAGTAAGCAGCTTTGACACTGAAGCTTTCTTT
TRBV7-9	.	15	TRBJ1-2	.	CASSGYREPLDGYTF	TGTGCCAGCAGCGGTTACAGGGAGCCTCTCGATGGCTACACCTTC
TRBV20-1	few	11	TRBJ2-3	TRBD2	CGGDYRGTQYF	TGCGGGGGGGACTACCGTGGGACGCAGTATTTT
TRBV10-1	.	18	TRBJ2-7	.	CASRTIGKAKKQGYEQYF	TGCGCCAGCAGGACAATCGGCAAGGCGAAGAAACAGGGCTACGAGCAGTACTTC
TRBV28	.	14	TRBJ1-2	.	CASSVHQGDYGYTF	TGTGCCAGCAGTGTCCATCAGGGAGACTATGGCTACACCTTC
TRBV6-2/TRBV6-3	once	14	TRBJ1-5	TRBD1	CASRTRDRNQPQHF	TGTGCCAGCAGGACCCGGGACAGAAATCAGCCCCAGCATTTT
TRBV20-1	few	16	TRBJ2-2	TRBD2	CSARDPTGGDTGELFF	TGCAGTGCTAGAGACCCCACGGGAGGGGACACCGGGGAGCTGTTTTTT
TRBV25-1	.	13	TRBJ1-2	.	CASRQGGLYGYTF	TGTGCCAGCAGACAGGGTGGGTTGTATGGCTACACCTTC
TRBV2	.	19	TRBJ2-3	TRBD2	CASYTGLAGGRLGTDTQYF	TGTGCCAGTTACACGGGACTAGCGGGAGGGAGATTGGGCACAGATACGCAGTATTTT
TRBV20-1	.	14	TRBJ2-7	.	CSAPIVGNSYEQYF	TGCAGTGCGCCGATAGTAGGGAATTCCTACGAGCAGTACTTC
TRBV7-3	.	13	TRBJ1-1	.	CASSAQGATEAFF	TGTGCCAGCAGCGCCCAGGGTGCCACTGAAGCTTTCTTT
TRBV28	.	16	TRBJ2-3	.	CASSSRFSKGGDTQYF	TGTGCCAGCAGTTCCCGGTTTAGCAAAGGGGGGGATACGCAGTATTTT
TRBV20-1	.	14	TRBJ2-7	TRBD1	CSARLRDRAYEQYF	TGCAGTGCTAGGTTACGGGACAGGGCCTACGAGCAGTACTTC
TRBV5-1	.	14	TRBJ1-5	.	CASSLDSVNQPQHF	TGCGCCAGCAGCTTAGACAGTGTCAATCAGCCCCAGCATTTT
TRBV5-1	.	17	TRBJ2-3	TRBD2	CASSLAGGRPSSDTQYF	TGCGCCAGCAGCTTGGCGGGCGGGAGGCCCAGCAGTGATACGCAGTATTTT
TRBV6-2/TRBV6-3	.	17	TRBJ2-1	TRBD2	CASSYLRTSGKGNEQFF	TGTGCCAGCAGTTACCTCAGGACTAGCGGGAAGGGGAATGAGCAGTTCTTC
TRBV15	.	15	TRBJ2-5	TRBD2	CATSRDLAGTKTQYF	TGTGCCACCAGCAGAGATTTAGCGGGAACTAAGACCCAGTACTTC
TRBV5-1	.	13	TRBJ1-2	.	CASSSPGRDGYTF	TGCGCCAGCAGCTCCCCAGGCAGGGATGGCTACACCTTC
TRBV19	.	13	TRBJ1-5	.	CASSTADYQPQHF	TGTGCCAGTAGTACGGCTGACTATCAGCCCCAGCATTTT
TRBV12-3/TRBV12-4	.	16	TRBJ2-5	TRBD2	CASTGVAGTSQETQYF	TGTGCCAGCACAGGAGTGGCCGGGACTAGCCAAGAGACCCAGTACTTC
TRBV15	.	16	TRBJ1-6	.	CATSKVRGLINSPLHF	TGTGCCACCAGCAAAGTCCGAGGACTGATTAATTCACCCCTCCACTTT
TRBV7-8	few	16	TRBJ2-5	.	CASSLYSENNQETQYF	TGTGCCAGCAGCTTATACTCCGAGAATAACCAAGAGACCCAGTACTTC
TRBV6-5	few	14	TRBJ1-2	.	CASSYSEANYGYTF	TGTGCCAGCAGTTACTCGGAAGCTAACTATGGCTACACCTTC
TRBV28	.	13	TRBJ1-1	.	CASSLPRIREAFF	TGTGCCAGCAGTCTGCCCCGGATAAGAGAAGCTTTCTTT
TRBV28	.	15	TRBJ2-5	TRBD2	CASSFGLAVEETQYF	TGTGCCAGCAGTTTCGGACTAGCGGTGGAAGAGACCCAGTACTTC
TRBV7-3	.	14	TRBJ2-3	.	CASSRVGVTDTQYF	TGTGCCAGCAGCCGCGTGGGGGTCACAGATACGCAGTATTTT
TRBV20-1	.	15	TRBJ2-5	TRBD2	CSAPPSGTSQETQYF	TGCAGTGCACCGCCGAGCGGGACTTCTCAAGAGACCCAGTACTTC
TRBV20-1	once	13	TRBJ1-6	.	CSAWLVSSSPLHF	TGCAGTGCTTGGCTTGTTTCTAGCTCACCCCTCCACTTT
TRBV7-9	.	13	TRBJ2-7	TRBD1	CASSVGTGNEQYF	TGTGCCAGCAGCGTAGGGACAGGGAACGAGCAGTACTTC